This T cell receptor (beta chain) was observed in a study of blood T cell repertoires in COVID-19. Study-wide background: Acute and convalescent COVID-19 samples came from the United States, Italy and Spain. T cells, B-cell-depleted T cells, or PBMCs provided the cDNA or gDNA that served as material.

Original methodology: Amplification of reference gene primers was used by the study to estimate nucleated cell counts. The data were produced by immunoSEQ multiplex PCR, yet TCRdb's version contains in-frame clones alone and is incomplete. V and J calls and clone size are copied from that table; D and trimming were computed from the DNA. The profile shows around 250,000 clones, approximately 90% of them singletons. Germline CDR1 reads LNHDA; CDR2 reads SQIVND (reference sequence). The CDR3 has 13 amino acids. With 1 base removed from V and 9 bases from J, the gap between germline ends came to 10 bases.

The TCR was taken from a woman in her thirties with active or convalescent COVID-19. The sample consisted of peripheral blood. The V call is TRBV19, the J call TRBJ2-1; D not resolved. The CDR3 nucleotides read TGTGCCAGTAGTATAGCAGGTATCGGTGAGCAGTTCTTC. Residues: CASSIAGIGEQFF.